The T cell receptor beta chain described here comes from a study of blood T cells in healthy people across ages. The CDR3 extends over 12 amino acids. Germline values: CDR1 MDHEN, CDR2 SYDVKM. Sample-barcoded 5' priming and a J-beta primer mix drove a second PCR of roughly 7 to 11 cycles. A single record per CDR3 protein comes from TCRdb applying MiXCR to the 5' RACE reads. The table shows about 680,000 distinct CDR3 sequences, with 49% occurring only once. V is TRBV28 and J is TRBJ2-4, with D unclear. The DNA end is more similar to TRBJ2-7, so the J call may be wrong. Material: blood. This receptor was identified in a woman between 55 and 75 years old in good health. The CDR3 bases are TGTGCCAGCAGTCCCCCTTTCGGCGAGCAGTACTTC. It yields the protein CASSPPFGEQYF.